This TCR beta chain appears in the sequencing data of a study of beta chain features in type 1 diabetes. Study summary: In age, gender and cell yields, patients were similar to healthy donors.

Only a few counts were recorded for this clone. No antigen is known for it. Every isolated RNA sample was fully reverse transcribed, so sequencing captured expressed TCRB transcripts. Each sample of naive, central memory or regulatory T cells had, on average, about 3.6 million reads. This table comes from immunoSEQ multiplex PCR, and its TCRdb copy is limited to in-frame clones, with some not included. This table has about 450,000 clones, about an eighth appearing once. Study results and caveats: Reduced insertions and increased deletions marked VDJ junctions in type 1 diabetes patients.

The CDR3 is 17 residues long. From germline, CDR1 is SGHTA and CDR2 FQGNSA. J lost 4 bases, V lost 2 bases, and 9 bases had no gene match. The chain couples TRBV7-2 to TRBJ2-5, with TRBD2 identical over 11 bases. Sequenced material: naive CD4+ T cells from blood. The source of this sequence is a woman between 18 and 29 years old in good health. CDR3 protein: CASSLNLASGGLETQYF. The DNA for the CDR3 is TGTGCCAGCAGCTTAAATCTCGCTAGCGGGGGGTTAGAGACCCAGTACTTC.